A selection of T cell receptor beta chains follows, all from one sample in a study of blood T cell repertoires in COVID-19. The data were produced by immunoSEQ multiplex PCR, yet TCRdb's version contains in-frame clones alone and is incomplete. The table shows 85,000 to 120,000 clones, with roughly 92% occurring only once. The sequencing input was peripheral blood. Source of these receptors: a woman aged 45 to 65 with COVID-19, enrolled during active disease. Both conserved end residues are part of each CDR3. D genes are given only for firm matches. Size tells how often a clone was seen (once, few, many) or the class of an expanded clone, and some rows leave it out.

cdr3_length	v_call	clone_size	d_call	j_call	cdr3_nt	cdr3_aa
13	TRBV14	-	-	TRBJ1-2	TGTGCCAGCAGCTTTAAGCATAACTATGGCTACACCTTC	CASSFKHNYGYTF
15	TRBV4-1	-	TRBD2	TRBJ2-3	TGCGCCAGCAGCCAAGTTTTGCGGGGGGGGGATACGCAGTATTTT	CASSQVLRGGDTQYF
14	TRBV5-1	-	-	TRBJ2-3	TGCGCCAGCAGCGAGGGAGACTTAACAGATACGCAGTATTTT	CASSEGDLTDTQYF
15	TRBV19	-	TRBD1	TRBJ2-2	TGTGCCAGTAGTATGCAGGGGGCGAACACCGGGGAGCTGTTTTTT	CASSMQGANTGELFF
12	TRBV19	once	-	TRBJ1-5	TGTGCCAGTACCGAGGGTGGCCAGCCCCAGCATTTT	CASTEGGQPQHF
18	TRBV6-2/TRBV6-3	-	-	TRBJ2-7	TGTGCCAGCAGTTACTCGAATCTAGCGGCAGGGGTTAGCGGCGAGCAGTACTTC	CASSYSNLAAGVSGEQYF
11	TRBV12-3/TRBV12-4	-	-	TRBJ1-2	TGTGCCAGCAGCCCGGACGGGATCTACACCTTC	CASSPDGIYTF
13	TRBV28	-	-	TRBJ1-2	TGTGCCAGCAGTTCGGGACTTAACTATGGCTACACCTTC	CASSSGLNYGYTF
15	TRBV7-9	-	-	TRBJ1-3	TGTGCCAGCAGCTTAGGAGGGAGCTCTGGAAACACCATATATTTT	CASSLGGSSGNTIYF
18	TRBV28	-	TRBD2	TRBJ2-3	TGTGCCAGCAGTCTGGCGCCCCCCTTACTAGCGGGGCAAGATACGCAGTATTTT	CASSLAPPLLAGQDTQYF
16	TRBV6-5	-	TRBD1	TRBJ1-2	TGTGCCAGCAGTTACACTGGGGACAGGGCAATTAATGGCTACACCTTC	CASSYTGDRAINGYTF
13	TRBV7-9	-	-	TRBJ1-1	TGTGCCAGCAGCTTAATCGGTCACACTGAAGCTTTCTTT	CASSLIGHTEAFF
13	TRBV10-2	-	-	TRBJ1-6	TGCGCCAGCAGTGAGCAAGCGAATTCACCCCTCCACTTT	CASSEQANSPLHF
15	TRBV11-3	-	TRBD2	TRBJ2-2	TGTGCCAGCAGCTTACGGGGGGGTTTTTCCGGGGAGCTGTTTTTT	CASSLRGGFSGELFF
14	TRBV6-6	-	TRBD1	TRBJ1-1	TGTGCCAGCGGCGCGGGACAGGGGACGGCTGAAGCTTTCTTT	CASGAGQGTAEAFF
13	TRBV6-6	-	-	TRBJ2-7	TGTGCCAGCAGTTACAGCAGGGAACTCGAGCAGTACTTC	CASSYSRELEQYF
17	TRBV7-9	-	TRBD1	TRBJ2-6	TGTGCCAGCGTATTGGGGACAGGGACCGCCGGGGCCAACGTCCTGACTTTC	CASVLGTGTAGANVLTF